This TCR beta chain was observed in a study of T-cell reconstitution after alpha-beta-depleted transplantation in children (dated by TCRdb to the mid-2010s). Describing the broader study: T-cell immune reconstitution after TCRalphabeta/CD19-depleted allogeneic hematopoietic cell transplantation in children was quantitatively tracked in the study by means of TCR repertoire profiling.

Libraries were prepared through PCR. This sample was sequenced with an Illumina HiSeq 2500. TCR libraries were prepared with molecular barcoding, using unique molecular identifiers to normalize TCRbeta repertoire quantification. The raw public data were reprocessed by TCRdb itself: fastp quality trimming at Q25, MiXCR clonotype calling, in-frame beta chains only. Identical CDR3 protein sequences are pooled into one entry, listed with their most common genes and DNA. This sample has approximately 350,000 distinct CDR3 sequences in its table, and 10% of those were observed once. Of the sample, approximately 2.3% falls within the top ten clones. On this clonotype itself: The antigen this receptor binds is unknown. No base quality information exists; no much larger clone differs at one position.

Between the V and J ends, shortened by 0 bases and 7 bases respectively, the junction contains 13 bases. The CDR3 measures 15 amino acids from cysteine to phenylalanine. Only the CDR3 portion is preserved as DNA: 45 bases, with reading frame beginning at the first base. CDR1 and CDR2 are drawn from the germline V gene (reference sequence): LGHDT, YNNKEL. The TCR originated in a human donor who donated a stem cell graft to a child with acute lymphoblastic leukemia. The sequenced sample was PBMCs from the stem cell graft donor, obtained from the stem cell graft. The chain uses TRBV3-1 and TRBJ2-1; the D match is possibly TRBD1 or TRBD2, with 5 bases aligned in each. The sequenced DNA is TGTGCCAGCAGCCAAGAAACTAGGGGTGATAATGAGCAGTTCTTC. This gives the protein CASSQETRGDNEQFF.